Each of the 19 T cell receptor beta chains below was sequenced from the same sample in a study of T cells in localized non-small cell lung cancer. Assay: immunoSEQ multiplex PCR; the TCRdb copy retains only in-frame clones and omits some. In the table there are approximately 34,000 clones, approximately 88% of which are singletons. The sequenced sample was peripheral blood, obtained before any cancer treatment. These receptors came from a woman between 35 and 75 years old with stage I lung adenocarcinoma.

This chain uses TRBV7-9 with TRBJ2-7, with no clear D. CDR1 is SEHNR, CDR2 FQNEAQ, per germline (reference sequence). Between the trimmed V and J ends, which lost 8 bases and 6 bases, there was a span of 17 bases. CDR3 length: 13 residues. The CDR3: CASGLATLGEQYF. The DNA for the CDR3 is TGTGCCAGCGGGCTGGCGACCCTGGGCGAGCAGTACTTC.

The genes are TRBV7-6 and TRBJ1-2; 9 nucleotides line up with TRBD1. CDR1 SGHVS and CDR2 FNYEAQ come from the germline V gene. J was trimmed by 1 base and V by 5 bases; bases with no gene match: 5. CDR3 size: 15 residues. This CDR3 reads CASSRGQGSNYGYTF. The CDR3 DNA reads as TGTGCCAGCAGCCGTGGACAGGGGAGTAACTATGGCTACACCTTC.

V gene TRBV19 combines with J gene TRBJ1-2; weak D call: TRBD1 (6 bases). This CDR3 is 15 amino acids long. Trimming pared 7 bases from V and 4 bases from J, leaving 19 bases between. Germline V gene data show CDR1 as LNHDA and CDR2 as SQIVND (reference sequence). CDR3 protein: CASTLMGGAVYGYTF. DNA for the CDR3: TGTGCCAGTACCCTCATGGGGGGGGCGGTCTATGGCTACACCTTC.

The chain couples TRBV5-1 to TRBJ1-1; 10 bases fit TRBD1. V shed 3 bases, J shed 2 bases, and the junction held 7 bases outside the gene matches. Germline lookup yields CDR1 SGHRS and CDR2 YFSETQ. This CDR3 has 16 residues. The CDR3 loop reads CASSSRDRGPNTEAFF. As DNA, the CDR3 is TGCGCCAGCAGCTCCCGGGACAGGGGTCCTAACACTGAAGCTTTCTTT.

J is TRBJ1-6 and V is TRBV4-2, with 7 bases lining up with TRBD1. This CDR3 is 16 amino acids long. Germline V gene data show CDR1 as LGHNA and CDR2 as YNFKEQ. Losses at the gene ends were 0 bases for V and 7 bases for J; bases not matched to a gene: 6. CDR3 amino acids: CASSQELGQPNSPLHF. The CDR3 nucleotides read TGTGCCAGCAGCCAAGAATTGGGACAGCCAAATTCACCCCTCCACTTT.

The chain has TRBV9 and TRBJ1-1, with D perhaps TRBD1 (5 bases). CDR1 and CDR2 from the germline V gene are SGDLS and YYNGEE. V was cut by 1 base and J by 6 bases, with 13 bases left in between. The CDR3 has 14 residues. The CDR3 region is CASSVSRVSSEAFF. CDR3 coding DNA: TGTGCCAGCAGCGTATCCAGGGTAAGCTCTGAAGCTTTCTTT.

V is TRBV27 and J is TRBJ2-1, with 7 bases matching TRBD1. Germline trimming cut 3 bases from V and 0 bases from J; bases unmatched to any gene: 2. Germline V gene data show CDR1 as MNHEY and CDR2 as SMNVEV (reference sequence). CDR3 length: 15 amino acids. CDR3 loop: CASSLRGLSYNEQFF. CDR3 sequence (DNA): TGTGCCAGCAGTTTGAGGGGGCTCTCCTACAATGAGCAGTTCTTC.

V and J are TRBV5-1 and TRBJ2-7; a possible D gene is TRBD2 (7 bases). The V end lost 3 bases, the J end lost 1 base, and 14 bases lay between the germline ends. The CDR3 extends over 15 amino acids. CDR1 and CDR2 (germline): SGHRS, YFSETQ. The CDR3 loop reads CASSSQGGGSYEQYF. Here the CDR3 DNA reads TGCGCCAGCAGCTCGCAAGGGGGGGGTTCCTACGAGCAGTACTTC. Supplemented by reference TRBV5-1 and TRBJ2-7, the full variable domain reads KAGVTQTPRYLIKTRGQQVTLSCSPISGHRSVSWYQQTPGQGLQFLFEYFSETQRNKGNFPGRFSGRQFSNSRSEMNVSTLELGDSALYLCASSSQGGGSYEQYFGPGTRLTVT.

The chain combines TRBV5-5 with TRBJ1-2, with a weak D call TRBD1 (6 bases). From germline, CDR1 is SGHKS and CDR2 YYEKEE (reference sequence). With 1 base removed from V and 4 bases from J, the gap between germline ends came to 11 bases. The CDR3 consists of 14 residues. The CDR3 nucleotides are TGTGCCAGCAGCTTGACAGGGCAGCGCTATGGCTACACCTTC. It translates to CASSLTGQRYGYTF.

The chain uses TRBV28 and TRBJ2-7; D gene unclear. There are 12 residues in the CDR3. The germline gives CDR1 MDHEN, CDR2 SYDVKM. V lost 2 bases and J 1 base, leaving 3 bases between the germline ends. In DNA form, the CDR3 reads TGTGCCAGCAGTTTAGGTTCCTACGAGCAGTACTTC. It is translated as CASSLGSYEQYF. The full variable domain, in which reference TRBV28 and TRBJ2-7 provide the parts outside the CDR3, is DVKVTQSSRYLVKRTGEKVFLECVQDMDHENMFWYRQDPGLGLRLIYFSYDVKMKEKGDIPEGYSVSREKKERFSLILESASTNQTSMYLCASSLGSYEQYFGPGTRLTVT.

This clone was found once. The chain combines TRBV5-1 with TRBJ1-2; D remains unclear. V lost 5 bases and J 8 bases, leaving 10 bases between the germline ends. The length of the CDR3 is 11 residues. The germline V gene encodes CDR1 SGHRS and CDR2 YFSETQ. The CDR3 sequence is CASRSGGGYTF. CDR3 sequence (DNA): TGCGCCAGCAGGTCCGGCGGGGGCTACACCTTC.

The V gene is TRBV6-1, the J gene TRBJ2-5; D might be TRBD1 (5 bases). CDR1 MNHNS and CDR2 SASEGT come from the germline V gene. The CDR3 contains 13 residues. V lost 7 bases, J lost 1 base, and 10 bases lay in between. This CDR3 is CASTRQPQETQYF. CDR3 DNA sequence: TGTGCCAGCACCCGACAGCCCCAAGAGACCCAGTACTTC.

The chain's CDR3 is CASSLSARGNQPQHF. Here the CDR3 DNA reads TGTGCCAGCAGTTTGTCAGCTAGGGGCAATCAGCCCCAGCATTTT. The chain is built from TRBV28 and TRBJ1-5; no definite D call. Per germline, CDR1 MDHEN and CDR2 SYDVKM. CDR3 length: 15 amino acids. Trimming shortened V by 3 bases and J by 2 bases, and 11 bases separated the two germline ends.

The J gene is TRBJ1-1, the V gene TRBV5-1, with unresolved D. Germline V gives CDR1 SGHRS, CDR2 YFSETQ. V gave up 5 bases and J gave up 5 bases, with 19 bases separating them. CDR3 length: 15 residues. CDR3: CASRRNNGRGTEAFF. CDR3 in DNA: TGCGCCAGCAGACGTAATAATGGGAGAGGGACTGAAGCTTTCTTT.

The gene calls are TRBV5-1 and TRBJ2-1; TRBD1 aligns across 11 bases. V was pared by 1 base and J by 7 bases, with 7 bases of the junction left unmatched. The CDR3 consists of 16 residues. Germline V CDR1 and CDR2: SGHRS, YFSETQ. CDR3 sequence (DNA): TGCGCCAGCAGCTTGCCAGGGACAGGGGGTTCGAATGAGCAGTTCTTC. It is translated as CASSLPGTGGSNEQFF.

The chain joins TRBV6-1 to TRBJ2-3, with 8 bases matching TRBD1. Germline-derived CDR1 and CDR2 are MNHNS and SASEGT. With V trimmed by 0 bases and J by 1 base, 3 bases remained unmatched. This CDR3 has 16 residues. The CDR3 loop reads CASSEAETGGTDTQYF. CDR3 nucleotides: TGTGCCAGCAGTGAAGCGGAGACAGGGGGCACAGATACGCAGTATTTT.

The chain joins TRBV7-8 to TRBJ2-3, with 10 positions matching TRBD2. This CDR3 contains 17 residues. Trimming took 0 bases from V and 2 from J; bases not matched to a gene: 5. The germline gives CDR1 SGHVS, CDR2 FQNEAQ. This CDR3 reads CASSLAGSGGTTDTQYF. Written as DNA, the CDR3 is TGTGCCAGCAGCTTAGCGGGTAGCGGGGGGACCACAGATACGCAGTATTTT.

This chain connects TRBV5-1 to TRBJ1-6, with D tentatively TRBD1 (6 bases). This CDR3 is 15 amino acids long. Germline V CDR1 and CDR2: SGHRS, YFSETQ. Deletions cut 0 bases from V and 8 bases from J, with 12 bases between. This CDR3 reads CASSLDPAGDSPLHF. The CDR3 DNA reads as TGCGCCAGCAGCTTGGACCCGGCAGGGGATTCACCCCTCCACTTT.

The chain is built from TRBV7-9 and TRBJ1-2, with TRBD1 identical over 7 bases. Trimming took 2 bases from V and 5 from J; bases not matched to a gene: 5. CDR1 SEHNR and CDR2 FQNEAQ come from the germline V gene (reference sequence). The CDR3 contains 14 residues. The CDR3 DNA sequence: TGTGCCAGCAGCTTATCAGAGGGGGCGTATGGCTACACCTTC. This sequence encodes CASSLSEGAYGYTF. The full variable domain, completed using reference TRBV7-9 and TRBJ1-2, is DTGVSQNPRHKITKRGQNVTFRCDPISEHNRLYWYRQTLGQGPEFLTYFQNEAQLEKSRLLSDRFSAERPKGSFSTLEIQRTEQGDSAMYLCASSLSEGAYGYTFGSGTRLTVV.